These 11 T cell receptor beta chains were all obtained from the same sample, sequenced in a study of cytomegalovirus exposure and HLA in healthy donors. Primers for the PCR totalled 60 Vbeta and 13 Jbeta. Here immunoSEQ multiplex PCR was the method, and the copy in TCRdb shows in-frame clones only, minus some. This table has roughly 200,000 clones, around 79% appearing once. Sequences were obtained from PBMCs. The receptors stem from a woman in her twenties or thirties in good health and CMV-seropositive.

The chain uses TRBV10-3 and TRBJ1-2; a weak D match, TRBD1 (5 bases). Trimming left V 10 bases short and J 6 bases short, with 18 bases between. The CDR3 has 13 residues. Per the germline V gene, CDR1 is ENHRY and CDR2 is SYGVKD. The CDR3 loop is CATQPTEENGYTF. CDR3 sequence (DNA): TGTGCCACCCAGCCGACAGAGGAAAATGGCTACACCTTC.

This rearrangement joins TRBV2 to TRBJ1-5, with 9 nucleotides matching TRBD1. The ends lost 6 bases at V and 4 bases at J; junction bases unmatched: 7. Per germline, CDR1 SNHLY and CDR2 FYNNEI. The CDR3 contains 15 residues. This CDR3 is CASSATGGRNQPQHF. Written as DNA, the CDR3 is TGTGCCAGCAGCGCTACAGGGGGCAGAAATCAGCCCCAGCATTTT.

J is TRBJ2-5 and V is TRBV11-3, with a weak D call TRBD2 (5 bases). CDR3 length equals 14 residues. Per the germline V gene, CDR1 is SGHNT and CDR2 is YENEEA. Trimming stripped 5 bases from V and 5 bases from J, with 15 bases between. CDR3: CASSAGSTGETQYF. The CDR3 nucleotides are TGTGCCAGCAGCGCCGGGTCGACGGGGGAGACCCAGTACTTC.

This sequence joins TRBV7-2 and TRBJ2-5; 7 bases fit TRBD1. This CDR3 spans 16 amino acids. The J segment lost 2 bases and the V segment lost 0 bases, leaving 6 bases of the junction unmatched. CDR1 and CDR2 from the germline V gene are SGHTA and FQGNSA. CDR3 DNA: TGTGCCAGCAGCTTAGCGTGGGGACAGTTTCAAGAGACCCAGTACTTC. This sequence encodes CASSLAWGQFQETQYF.

With respect to this clone: Since the CDR3 does not end with the conserved phenylalanine or tryptophan, this likely comes from a read error. V and J are TRBV4-1 and TRBJ2-7, with D possibly being TRBD2 (7 bases). Germline loops: CDR1 MGHRA, CDR2 YSYEKL. This CDR3 spans 17 amino acids. Trimming removed 3 bases at V and 3 bases at J, with 21 bases between. DNA of the CDR3: TGCGCCAGCAGCCATCTGACTAGCCAGGGGCCCATCTACGAGCAGTACCTC. It encodes CASSHLTSQGPIYEQYL.

The chain combines TRBV7-2 with TRBJ1-2; D unclear. From germline, CDR1 is SGHTA and CDR2 FQGNSA. The CDR3 is made up of 13 amino acids. The V end was cut by 1 base, the J end by 6 bases, with 9 bases between. The CDR3 sequence is CASSLVRSDGYTF. CDR3 nucleotides: TGTGCCAGCAGCTTAGTCCGGTCTGATGGCTACACCTTC. Combining the CDR3 with reference TRBV7-2 and TRBJ1-2 gives the whole variable domain GAGVSQSPSNKVTEKGKDVELRCDPISGHTALYWYRQSLGQGLEFLIYFQGNSAPDKSGLPSDRFSAERTGGSVSTLTIQRTQQEDSAVYLCASSLVRSDGYTFGSGTRLTVV.

This chain uses TRBV7-9 with TRBJ2-7; 12 bases are a match to TRBD2. CDR1 is SEHNR and CDR2 is FQNEAQ in the germline V gene (reference sequence). The CDR3 consists of 16 residues. V lost 6 bases to trimming and J lost 5 bases; unmatched junction nucleotides: 11. The CDR3 DNA follows: TGTGCCAGCAGTGATCTAGCGGGGGGGCCTAGCGACGAGCAGTACTTC. This translates into CASSDLAGGPSDEQYF.

The chain employs TRBV27 and TRBJ2-7; 7 nucleotides agree with TRBD1. CDR3 length equals 15 residues. Germline V lookup: CDR1 MNHEY, CDR2 SMNVEV (reference sequence). Trimming removed 1 base from V and 6 bases from J; junction bases left unmatched: 9. The CDR3 reads CASSLWGTDTSEQYF. CDR3 nucleotides: TGTGCCAGCAGTTTATGGGGGACAGATACGAGCGAGCAGTACTTC.

V and J are TRBV19 and TRBJ1-2; D is unresolved. Trimming shortened V by 5 bases and J by 4 bases, and 11 bases separated the two germline ends. CDR3 length equals 13 residues. From germline, CDR1 is LNHDA and CDR2 SQIVND (reference sequence). The CDR3 sequence: CASSGGLLYGYTF. The DNA of the CDR3 is TGTGCCAGTAGTGGTGGACTTCTCTATGGCTACACCTTC.

The J gene is TRBJ2-7, the V gene TRBV4-1; perhaps TRBD1 as D (6 bases). Trimming took off 4 bases at V and 0 bases at J, with 16 bases between the two ends. Per the germline V gene, CDR1 is MGHRA and CDR2 is YSYEKL. This CDR3 has 16 residues. The CDR3 region is CASSLIGGRSSYEQYF. In DNA, the CDR3 is TGCGCCAGCAGCCTAATAGGGGGTAGGAGCTCCTACGAGCAGTACTTC.

This chain links TRBV5-1 with TRBJ2-1; D call uncertain. Germline V gives CDR1 SGHRS, CDR2 YFSETQ. The CDR3 spans 15 residues. Trimming shortened V by 4 bases and J by 4 bases, and 15 bases separated the two germline ends. The CDR3 nucleotides are TGCGCCAGCAGCCCCATCCCGGAGACTTACAATGAGCAGTTCTTC. This encodes CASSPIPETYNEQFF.